This T cell receptor (beta chain) was captured in a study of blood T cell repertoires in COVID-19. Study overall: The samples span acute and convalescent COVID-19 from the United States, Italy and Spain.

This clone was counted only a few times. Clinical history reported by participants formed the basis on which cohorts were assigned. Within 2 weeks of study entry, exposed participants had contacted a PCR-confirmed or clinician-diagnosed COVID-19 case. Data came from immunoSEQ multiplex PCR; TCRdb stores just in-frame clones and leaves some out. The sample lists 150,000 to 200,000 clones, about 80% occurring once. The specimen was PBMCs or T cells enriched from blood (not recorded which). The sequence derives from a man aged 60-69 years who had been exposed to COVID-19.

CDR3 protein: CASSHDQGAADEQFF. CDR3 DNA: TGTGCCAGCAGCCACGACCAGGGGGCCGCCGATGAGCAGTTCTTC. V and J are TRBV6-5 and TRBJ2-1; 8 nucleotides align to TRBD1. CDR3 length: 15 residues. The J segment lost 8 bases and the V segment lost 6 bases, leaving 12 bases of the junction unmatched. Germline assignment: CDR1 MNHEY and CDR2 SVGAGI.